This is a list of T cell receptor beta chains from one sample in a study of control samples from healthy donors and cancer patients. TCRdb's copy holds only in-frame clones and misses some; the assay was immunoSEQ multiplex PCR. The repertoire has 95,000 to 150,000 clones, about 87% of them found once; the top ten carry 2.5% to 3.5%. Sequencing was performed on blood. Receptors originate from a man in his sixties in good health. The CDR3 runs from the conserved cysteine through the conserved F or W. A D gene is named only where the DNA matches it firmly. Expanded clones get a size class; other rows say once, few or many, or leave the size out.

NA,TRBV3-1/TRBV3-2,TRBJ1-2,TRBD1,CASSQGGGTRDRAYGYTF,TGTGCCAGCAGCCAAGGGGGGGGAACCCGGGACAGGGCCTATGGCTACACCTTC
NA,TRBV6-5,TRBJ1-1,NA,CASSYPLREGRTEAFF,TGTGCCAGCAGTTACCCGCTCAGGGAGGGACGCACTGAAGCTTTCTTT
NA,TRBV25-1,TRBJ1-6,NA,CASAFSNSPLHF,TGTGCCAGCGCGTTCAGTAATTCACCCCTCCACTTT
NA,TRBV6-2/TRBV6-3,TRBJ1-6,NA,CASSYVPGTNSPLHF,TGTGCCAGCAGTTACGTGCCAGGGACTAATTCACCCCTCCACTTT
NA,TRBV6-5,TRBJ2-5,TRBD2,CASSKGLAGIETQYF,TGTGCCAGCAGTAAGGGACTAGCGGGGATAGAGACCCAGTACTTC
NA,TRBV6-6,TRBJ1-3,NA,CASSYSPTTGNTIYF,TGTGCCAGCAGTTACTCCCCCACGACTGGAAACACCATATATTTT
NA,TRBV7-9,TRBJ2-1,NA,CASSLVGISYNEQFF,TGTGCCAGCAGCTTAGTGGGGATCTCCTACAATGAGCAGTTCTTC
NA,TRBV2,TRBJ1-5,NA,CASSGTGSIQPQHF,TGTGCCAGCAGTGGAACAGGGAGCATTCAGCCCCAGCATTTT
NA,TRBV6-6,TRBJ1-5,NA,CASRETDGGQNQPQHF,TGTGCCAGCAGAGAGACGGACGGAGGGCAAAATCAGCCCCAGCATTTT
NA,TRBV28,TRBJ2-4,TRBD1,CASSSPRGTGLGKNIQYF,TGTGCCAGCAGCTCGCCTCGTGGGACAGGGTTAGGCAAAAACATTCAGTACTTC
NA,TRBV3-1/TRBV3-2,TRBJ1-2,NA,CASSQDRGAYGYTF,TGTGCCAGCAGCCAAGACCGGGGAGCGTATGGCTACACCTTC
NA,TRBV25-1,TRBJ1-1,TRBD1,CASRELDRDAEAFF,TGTGCCAGCAGAGAATTAGACAGGGACGCTGAAGCTTTCTTT
NA,TRBV5-1,TRBJ2-4,TRBD2,CASSLGVLAGGAKNIQYF,TGCGCCAGCAGCTTGGGAGTTCTAGCGGGCGGGGCCAAAAACATTCAGTACTTC
NA,TRBV27,TRBJ1-4,NA,CASSPTGGENEKLFF,TGTGCCAGCAGTCCGACGGGGGGGGAGAATGAAAAACTGTTTTTT
NA,TRBV27,TRBJ2-7,TRBD2,CASSLMGSGANSYEQYF,TGTGCCAGCAGTCTCATGGGAAGCGGGGCCAACTCCTACGAGCAGTACTTC
NA,TRBV18,TRBJ1-6,NA,CASSNGPAAASNSPLHF,TGTGCCAGCTCCAACGGACCGGCCGCAGCCTCAAATTCACCCCTCCACTTT
NA,TRBV7-2,TRBJ2-2,TRBD1,CAGRTGTGNTGELFF,TGTGCCGGGAGGACCGGGACAGGGAACACCGGGGAGCTGTTTTTT
NA,TRBV12-3/TRBV12-4,TRBJ1-5,NA,CASSLTTDQPQHF,TGTGCCAGCAGTTTGACAACAGATCAGCCCCAGCATTTT
NA,TRBV10-3,TRBJ1-3,TRBD1,CAISPRQGDTIYF,TGTGCCATCAGCCCCAGGCAGGGGGACACCATATATTTT
NA,TRBV5-1,TRBJ1-4,TRBD1,CASSLQGQGGEKLFF,TGCGCCAGCAGCCTCCAGGGACAGGGGGGTGAAAAACTGTTTTTT
few,TRBV30,TRBJ1-3,NA,CAWSLFRGSGNTIYF,TGTGCCTGGTCCCTCTTCAGGGGATCTGGAAACACCATATATTTT
NA,TRBV6-6,TRBJ2-1,NA,CASSYERNEQFF,TGTGCCAGCAGTTACGAGCGGAATGAGCAGTTCTTC
NA,TRBV28,TRBJ1-2,NA,CASSQAQVSVPDGYTF,TGTGCCAGCAGCCAGGCACAGGTTTCGGTCCCAGATGGCTACACCTTC
NA,TRBV7-2,TRBJ2-7,NA,CASSPRGQFSYEQYF,TGTGCCAGCAGCCCGCGGGGACAGTTCTCCTACGAGCAGTACTTC
NA,TRBV4-3,TRBJ1-4,NA,CASSPAKGREEKLFF,TGCGCCAGCAGCCCAGCGAAGGGACGAGAAGAAAAACTGTTTTTT
few,TRBV28,TRBJ2-7,TRBD2,CASNHAGGAVYEQYF,TGTGCCAGCAATCACGCGGGGGGGGCGGTCTACGAGCAGTACTTC
NA,TRBV28,TRBJ1-1,TRBD1,CASSPPGLKQGVAEAFF,TGTGCCAGCAGTCCGCCTGGGTTAAAGCAGGGGGTCGCTGAAGCTTTCTTT
once,TRBV6-6,TRBJ2-7,NA,CASSYSGPDSYEQYF,TGTGCCAGCAGTTACTCCGGCCCAGATTCCTACGAGCAGTACTTC
once,TRBV6-1,TRBJ2-7,TRBD1,CASSEVQGGYEQYF,TGTGCCAGCAGTGAAGTACAGGGGGGCTACGAGCAGTACTTC
NA,TRBV3-1/TRBV3-2,TRBJ2-7,NA,CASSPYTTYEQYF,TGTGCCAGCAGCCCTTACACCACCTACGAGCAGTACTTC
NA,TRBV20-1,TRBJ1-1,NA,CRGGASTEAFF,TGCAGGGGGGGGGCAAGCACTGAAGCTTTCTTT
once,TRBV28,TRBJ1-4,NA,CASSAGGQGGEKLFF,TGTGCCAGCAGTGCCGGGGGGCAAGGTGGTGAAAAACTGTTTTTT
NA,TRBV18,TRBJ2-7,NA,CASQQGTSYEQYF,TGTGCCAGCCAACAGGGTACCTCCTACGAGCAGTACTTC
NA,TRBV28,TRBJ2-2,NA,CASQVPPGAANTGELFF,TGTGCCAGCCAAGTCCCCCCCGGGGCCGCGAACACCGGGGAGCTGTTTTTT
once,TRBV18,TRBJ1-3,NA,CASSLSSGLATDTIYF,TGTGCCAGCTCCCTTTCATCAGGTCTAGCTACGGACACCATATATTTT
NA,TRBV9,TRBJ2-2,NA,CASSVSVGRGTGELFF,TGTGCCAGCAGCGTTAGTGTGGGGCGAGGGACCGGGGAGCTGTTTTTT
few,TRBV5-1,TRBJ1-5,TRBD1,CASSRTGQGNQPQHF,TGCGCCAGCAGTCGGACGGGACAGGGGAACCAGCCCCAGCATTTT
NA,TRBV28,TRBJ2-1,TRBD1,CASKRVGSGTGDFYNEQFF,TGTGCCAGCAAGCGAGTTGGTTCCGGGACAGGGGATTTCTACAATGAGCAGTTCTTC
NA,TRBV28,TRBJ2-7,NA,CASKRRQFNYEQYF,TGTGCCAGCAAAAGGAGACAGTTCAACTACGAGCAGTACTTC
few,TRBV6-6,TRBJ1-2,TRBD1,CASSRQQGVDGYTF,TGTGCCAGCAGTCGTCAACAGGGGGTTGATGGCTACACCTTC
NA,TRBV19,TRBJ2-5,NA,CASSMSVQETQYF,TGTGCCAGTAGTATGTCAGTCCAAGAGACCCAGTACTTC
NA,TRBV28,TRBJ1-2,NA,CATNPPAGYGYTF,TGTGCCACCAACCCTCCGGCAGGCTATGGCTACACCTTC
NA,TRBV28,TRBJ1-2,TRBD1,CASRRQGVNYGYTF,TGTGCCAGCAGACGACAGGGAGTCAACTATGGCTACACCTTC
NA,TRBV18,TRBJ1-1,TRBD1,CASSPPKGANTEAFF,TGTGCCAGCTCACCACCGAAGGGGGCGAACACTGAAGCTTTCTTT
NA,TRBV10-2,TRBJ1-5,NA,CASRRGWYQPQHF,TGCGCCAGCAGGCGGGGTTGGTATCAGCCCCAGCATTTT
NA,TRBV30,TRBJ2-7,NA,CAWMSVEKGNEGEQYF,TGTGCCTGGATGAGCGTTGAGAAAGGTAATGAGGGCGAGCAGTACTTC
NA,TRBV28,TRBJ1-5,TRBD1,CASRVTGDQPQHF,TGTGCCAGCAGGGTGACAGGGGACCAGCCCCAGCATTTT
once,TRBV18,TRBJ1-1,NA,CASSPPLGAELGTEAFF,TGTGCCAGCTCACCACCGTTAGGGGCGGAATTGGGCACTGAAGCTTTCTTT